These 30 T cell receptor beta chains originate from one sample sequenced in a study of T cell responses to AZD1222 COVID-19 vaccine. TCRdb keeps only in-frame clones here, not all; method: immunoSEQ multiplex PCR. The repertoire has about 140,000 clones, about 92% of them found once; the top ten carry 3% to 4%. The sequencing used peripheral blood, collected 28 days after the second AZD1222 dose. The receptors derive from an adult who received the AZD1222 COVID-19 vaccine.

This chain connects TRBV5-5 to TRBJ2-3; D not certain. Germline V gives CDR1 SGHKS, CDR2 YYEKEE (reference sequence). The CDR3 is made up of 11 amino acids. The germline V and J ends were trimmed by 2 bases and 4 bases, with 2 bases remaining between them. CDR3 residues: CASSFPDTQYF. The CDR3 DNA is TGTGCCAGCAGCTTCCCAGATACGCAGTATTTT. The complete variable domain, with remaining parts taken from reference TRBV5-5 and TRBJ2-3, reads DAGVTQSPTHLIKTRGQQVTLRCSPISGHKSVSWYQQVLGQGPQFIFQYYEKEERGRGNFPDRFSARQFPNYSSELNVNALLLGDSALYLCASSFPDTQYFGPGTRLTVL.

The chain couples TRBV5-1 to TRBJ2-3, with 10 bases fitting TRBD2. V lost 6 bases, J lost 1 base, and 5 bases stayed unmatched. Germline V CDR1 and CDR2: SGHRS, YFSETQ. This CDR3 region has 15 residues. CDR3 in amino acids: CASTLAGARTDTQYF. CDR3 in DNA: TGCGCCAGCACCCTAGCGGGGGCCCGCACAGATACGCAGTATTTT.

The chain combines TRBV7-3 with TRBJ2-3, with D unresolved. Germline V gene sequence: CDR1 SGHTA, CDR2 FQGTGA. The V gene lost 5 bases and the J gene lost 0 bases, with 6 bases spanning the gap. The CDR3 is 13 amino acids. The CDR3 DNA follows: TGTGCCAGCAGCCACGCCAGCACAGATACGCAGTATTTT. Its protein product is CASSHASTDTQYF.

The chain uses TRBV25-1 and TRBJ1-2; no clear D gene. V was clipped by 3 bases and J by 4 bases, with 6 bases between them. Germline-derived CDR1 and CDR2 are MGHDK and SYGVNS. The CDR3 is 12 amino acids. The CDR3 nucleotides are TGTGCCAGCAGTGAGGAGGTCTATGGCTACACCTTC. This encodes CASSEEVYGYTF.

This clone was seen a single time. The genes are TRBV29-1 and TRBJ1-2; 10 nucleotides match TRBD1. The CDR3 sequence is 14 residues long. Germline assignment: CDR1 SQVTM and CDR2 ANQGSEA. V lost 3 bases and J lost 8; bases outside the gene matches: 9. CDR3 sequence: CSVERGQGEGGYTF. CDR3 nucleotides: TGCAGCGTTGAGCGCGGACAGGGGGAGGGCGGCTACACCTTC. Looking up the rest from reference TRBV29-1 and TRBJ1-2 gives the full variable domain: SAVISQKPSRDICQRGTSLTIQCQVDSQVTMMFWYRQQPGQSLTLIATANQGSEATYESGFVIDKFPISRPNLTFSTLTVSNMSPEDSSIYLCSVERGQGEGGYTFGSGTRLTVV.

The genes are TRBV3-1 (or the pseudogene TRBV3-2) and TRBJ1-4; 8 nucleotides align to TRBD1. The CDR3 consists of 15 residues. The V gene's germline CDR1 is LGHDT and CDR2 YNNKEL (reference sequence). Trimming cost V 1 base and J 8 bases; bases outside gene matches: 6. CDR3 sequence (DNA): TGTGCCAGCAGCCAAGGTTCAGGGGGCAACGAAAAACTGTTTTTT. Its translation is CASSQGSGGNEKLFF.

The rearrangement uses TRBV5-1 and TRBJ2-7, with 9 positions matching TRBD1. The germline V gene has CDR1 SGHRS and CDR2 YFSETQ. V dropped 4 bases and J dropped 6; count of bases not matched to a gene: 14. The length of the CDR3 is 16 residues. Written as DNA, the CDR3 is TGCGCCAGCAGCGACTTGAAATCGGGACAGGGTGGCGAGCAGTACTTC. This gives the protein CASSDLKSGQGGEQYF.

V usage is TRBV19 and J usage is TRBJ1-1; D unresolved. Trimming removed 1 base from V and 8 bases from J, with 5 bases in between. This CDR3 spans 11 amino acids. Germline V CDR1 and CDR2: LNHDA, SQIVND (reference sequence). The CDR3 nucleotides are TGTGCCAGTAGTATAGCCAGGGAAGCTTTCTTT. It specifies CASSIAREAFF.

This chain uses TRBV12-3 or TRBV12-4 with TRBJ1-6; 8 positions agree with TRBD1. V lost 6 bases, J lost 10 bases, and 5 bases stayed unmatched. The CDR3 has 13 amino acids. The CDR3 sequence: CASRWTGQSPLHF. The DNA for the CDR3 is TGTGCCAGCAGGTGGACAGGGCAATCACCCCTCCACTTT.

The chain recombines TRBV9 with TRBJ2-5; possibly TRBD1 for D (5 bases). The V end was cut by 4 bases, the J end by 5 bases, with 15 bases between. This CDR3 contains 14 residues. The germline gives CDR1 SGDLS, CDR2 YYNGEE. The chain's CDR3 is CASSPGHGEETQYF. CDR3 sequence (DNA): TGTGCCAGCAGCCCCGGACACGGAGAGGAGACCCAGTACTTC.

The chain uses TRBV19 and TRBJ1-2, with D uncertain. The CDR3 is 13 amino acids. CDR1 is LNHDA and CDR2 is SQIVND in the germline V gene (reference sequence). Trimming stripped 1 base from V and 4 bases from J, with 7 bases between. The CDR3 region has the DNA TGTGCCAGTAGTATAGGAGAGATCTATGGCTACACCTTC. Encoded protein: CASSIGEIYGYTF.

The chain combines TRBV28 with TRBJ2-1, with D perhaps being TRBD1 or TRBD2 (5 bases each). CDR1 is MDHEN and CDR2 is SYDVKM in the germline V gene. This CDR3 has 12 amino acids. Trimming removed 2 bases at V and 7 bases at J, with 6 bases between. The CDR3: CASSLEGNEQFF. CDR3 bases: TGTGCCAGCAGTTTAGAGGGGAATGAGCAGTTCTTC.

The chain recombines TRBV6-5 with TRBJ1-2; weak D call: TRBD1 (6 bases). Between the trimmed V and J ends, which lost 7 bases and 7 bases, there was a span of 16 bases. Germline-derived CDR1 and CDR2 are MNHEY and SVGAGI. This CDR3 has 13 amino acids. CDR3 region: CASNPRGPGGYTF. The DNA of the CDR3 is TGTGCCAGCAATCCCCGGGGGCCTGGTGGCTACACCTTC.

The V and J genes are TRBV7-9 and TRBJ1-1; D is unresolved. CDR3 length: 11 residues. Trimming cost V 3 bases and J 3 bases, with 2 bases left between them. Germline loops: CDR1 SEHNR, CDR2 FQNEAQ (reference sequence). Here the CDR3 DNA reads TGTGCCAGCAGCTTCGACACTGAAGCTTTCTTT. It encodes CASSFDTEAFF.

The genes are TRBV15 and TRBJ2-1; 10 bases fit TRBD2. V gave up 5 bases and J gave up 6 bases; unmatched junction bases: 7. Germline CDR1 is LNHNV and CDR2 is YYDKDF (reference sequence). The CDR3 has 15 residues. CDR3 region: CATSPRTSGANEQFF. The CDR3, as DNA: TGTGCCACCAGCCCCCGGACTAGCGGAGCCAATGAGCAGTTCTTC.

The rearrangement joins TRBV28 to TRBJ1-1; D may be TRBD1 (6 bases). V shed 6 bases and J shed 1 base, with 18 bases lying between them. CDR3 length: 16 amino acids. Germline lookup yields CDR1 MDHEN and CDR2 SYDVKM. The CDR3 DNA is TGTGCCAGCAGACTCCTCCCCCGGGGACAGAACACTGAAGCTTTCTTT. Amino acid sequence: CASRLLPRGQNTEAFF. Together with reference TRBV28 and TRBJ1-1, the CDR3 gives the full variable domain: DVKVTQSSRYLVKRTGEKVFLECVQDMDHENMFWYRQDPGLGLRLIYFSYDVKMKEKGDIPEGYSVSREKKERFSLILESASTNQTSMYLCASRLLPRGQNTEAFFGQGTRLTVV.

V usage is TRBV6-6 and J usage is TRBJ2-7; tentative D call: TRBD2 (5 bases). Germline CDR1 is MNHNY and CDR2 is SVGAGI (reference sequence). This CDR3 is built from 15 residues. V gave up 2 bases and J gave up 0 bases, with 11 bases separating them. CDR3 nucleotide sequence: TGTGCCAGCAGTTACCAAACTAGTTTCTCCTACGAGCAGTACTTC. Translation: CASSYQTSFSYEQYF.

CDR3 amino acids: CASSESGYPFF. The CDR3 nucleotides read TGTGCCAGCAGTGAGTCCGGGTATCCGTTCTTC. The chain couples TRBV2 to TRBJ2-1; D is ambiguous. Trimming left V 3 bases short and J 15 bases short, with 12 bases between. The germline V gene has CDR1 SNHLY and CDR2 FYNNEI. CDR3 length: 11 residues.

This rearrangement joins TRBV29-1 to TRBJ1-1; no firm D call. V was pared by 3 bases and J by 3 bases, with 14 bases between. Germline V gives CDR1 SQVTM, CDR2 ANQGSEA. This CDR3 contains 14 residues. CDR3 region: CSVEVAPGHTEAFF. The CDR3 coding sequence is TGCAGCGTTGAGGTGGCCCCTGGCCACACTGAAGCTTTCTTT.

The CDR3 nucleotides read TGCGCCAGCAGCCAAGGGGGCGCGAGCTCTGGAAACACCATATATTTT. Its translation is CASSQGGASSGNTIYF. The chain combines TRBV4-3 with TRBJ1-3; a weak D match, TRBD1 (5 bases). Germline assignment: CDR1 LGHNA and CDR2 YSLEER. With 1 base removed from V and 0 bases from J, the gap between germline ends came to 10 bases. The CDR3 totals 16 residues.

The rearrangement joins TRBV14 to TRBJ2-7; 11 bases line up with TRBD2. Germline values: CDR1 SGHDN, CDR2 FVKESK. J lost 2 bases, V lost 1 base, and 16 bases had no gene match. CDR3 length: 20 residues. In DNA form, the CDR3 reads TGTGCCAGCAGCCAAGCTCGCCGCAGGGCTAGCGGGAGGCTCGCCTACGAGCAGTACTTC. Translated, it gives CASSQARRRASGRLAYEQYF.

The chain links TRBV30 to TRBJ1-5; D might be TRBD1 (6 bases). Germline CDR1 is GTSNPN and CDR2 is SVGIG (reference sequence). V lost 3 bases and J 6 bases, leaving 18 bases between the germline ends. There are 15 residues in the CDR3. CDR3 DNA sequence: TGTGCCTGGAGCACTAGGGGGGGCGGGGGTCAGCCCCAGCATTTT. As protein: CAWSTRGGGGQPQHF.

This clone showed up just once. The CDR3 bases are TGTGCCAGCAGTTTCTACCTCCGGGAAGGGTCACCCCTCCACTTT. Translated, it gives CASSFYLREGSPLHF. The chain has TRBV28 and TRBJ1-6; D gene uncertain. Germline V gives CDR1 MDHEN, CDR2 SYDVKM. The CDR3 totals 15 residues. V shed 3 bases and J shed 10 bases, with 16 bases lying between them.

The chain employs TRBV7-6 and TRBJ2-1, with unresolved D. The CDR3 spans 13 residues. Germline V gene data show CDR1 as SGHVS and CDR2 as FNYEAQ. V was clipped by 8 bases and J by 6 bases, with 14 bases between them. The CDR3: CASSVRQFNEQFF. The CDR3 bases are TGTGCCAGCTCTGTTCGCCAGTTCAATGAGCAGTTCTTC.

The V and J genes are TRBV14 and TRBJ1-3; 7 bases are a match to TRBD1. J gave up 5 bases and V 8 bases, and 15 bases lay outside the gene matches. Germline V lookup: CDR1 SGHDN, CDR2 FVKESK. This CDR3 contains 16 residues. CDR3 protein: CASPSDRVLVRNTIYF. The CDR3 DNA reads as TGTGCCAGCCCTTCCGACAGGGTCTTGGTCAGAAACACCATATATTTT.

The V gene is TRBV7-9, the J gene TRBJ1-1, with D uncertain. The germline CDR1 and CDR2 sequences are SEHNR and FQNEAQ (reference sequence). The V and J ends lost 2 bases and 9 bases respectively, with 10 bases between them. The CDR3 spans 12 residues. This chain's CDR3 is CASSLMEGQAFF. The CDR3 DNA reads as TGTGCCAGCAGCTTAATGGAAGGCCAAGCTTTCTTT.

The rearrangement links TRBV11-2 to TRBJ2-5; 8 nucleotides agree with TRBD2. The ends lost 5 bases at V and 1 base at J; junction bases unmatched: 9. CDR1 and CDR2 (germline): SGHAT, FQNNGV. The length of the CDR3 is 16 residues. In DNA, the CDR3 is TGTGCCAGCAGCCCGGGGGGGGTTCTCTTCCAAGAGACCCAGTACTTC. It translates to CASSPGGVLFQETQYF.

The chain links TRBV7-9 to TRBJ2-7; a possible D gene is TRBD1 (6 bases). This CDR3 is 15 amino acids long. The germline V gene encodes CDR1 SEHNR and CDR2 FQNEAQ (reference sequence). The ends were cut back, 3 bases at V and 4 bases at J, with 16 bases in the middle. The CDR3 spells CASSFPQMGAYEQYF. CDR3 nucleotide sequence: TGTGCCAGCAGCTTCCCCCAAATGGGGGCTTACGAGCAGTACTTC.

The rearrangement links TRBV9 to TRBJ2-2; the D call may be TRBD1 or TRBD2 (6 bases each). CDR1 is SGDLS and CDR2 is YYNGEE in the germline V gene. V lost 5 bases to trimming and J lost 6 bases, with 20 bases between them. This CDR3 region has 16 residues. CDR3 in DNA: TGTGCCAGCAGTTTGTGGGGGGCGGGACTGGCCGGGGAGCTGTTTTTT. As protein: CASSLWGAGLAGELFF.

This rearrangement joins TRBV12-3 or TRBV12-4 to TRBJ2-7; unclear D gene. Between the trimmed V and J ends, which lost 1 base and 1 base, there was a span of 5 bases. The CDR3 is 13 amino acids. CDR3 sequence: CASSLVSSYEQYF. CDR3 bases: TGTGCCAGCAGTTTAGTATCTTCCTACGAGCAGTACTTC.